Each of the 21 T cell receptor beta chains below was sequenced from the same sample in a study of pediatric ulcerative colitis (dated by TCRdb to the late 2010s). During colonoscopy, one to two rectal pinch biopsies were obtained for research purposes. The library was produced with the immunoSEQ multiplex PCR assay. TCRdb stores this immuneACCESS table with in-frame sequences only. Part of the clones is absent; in the studies checked, under half of the shortfall reflects unresolved V genes, and no reason is known for the rest. Counted in this sample were roughly 25,000 clones; roughly 70% of them appeared once. Clones ranked in the top ten supply 7.8% of the sample. Sequencing was done on a sample of gut tissue. These TCRs come from a boy younger than 18 with severe ulcerative colitis.

There are a few counts of this clone. DNA for the CDR3: TGTGCCAGTAGTATAGTTTTGAGCGGGAGTTCCCAGTTCTTC. Protein: CASSIVLSGSSQFF. The chain employs TRBV19 and TRBJ2-1; 8 nucleotides match TRBD2. Germline loops: CDR1 LNHDA, CDR2 SQIVND (reference sequence). The junction had 9 bases not matched to a gene; V was cut back by 1 base and J by 13 bases. The CDR3 loop spans 14 amino acids.

CDR3 sequence reads: CAWMLWDTQYF. The DNA of the CDR3 is TGTGCCTGGATGTTGTGGGATACGCAGTATTTT. The rearrangement links TRBV30 to TRBJ2-3, with unresolved D. Germline V gene sequence: CDR1 GTSNPN, CDR2 SVGIG (reference sequence). The CDR3 is 11 residues long. Trimming shortened V by 4 bases and J by 6 bases, and 8 bases separated the two germline ends.

This clone showed up just once. V is TRBV20-1 and J is TRBJ2-1, with TRBD2 matching 11 bases. This CDR3 region has 11 residues. With 3 bases clipped from V and 15 bases from J, the junction kept 4 bases outside the gene matches. CDR1 is DFQATT, CDR2 SNEGSKA, per germline (reference sequence). In nucleotides, the CDR3 is TGCAGTGCTAGGGGGACTAGCGGAACGTTCTTC. Translated, it gives CSARGTSGTFF.

The chain employs TRBV5-1 and TRBJ2-2; D might be TRBD1 or TRBD2, each matching 5 bases. CDR1 SGHRS and CDR2 YFSETQ come from the germline V gene. The CDR3 contains 15 residues. Trimming stripped 4 bases from V and 9 bases from J, with 19 bases between. The CDR3 DNA reads TGCGCCAGCAGCCCCAGGGAGAGAGGAATCAGGGAGCTGTTTTTT. This encodes CASSPRERGIRELFF.

The gene calls are TRBV19 and TRBJ1-2; D uncertain. CDR1 and CDR2 from the germline V gene are LNHDA and SQIVND (reference sequence). The CDR3 totals 16 residues. Deletions cut 1 base from V and 5 bases from J, with 17 bases between. The CDR3 DNA sequence: TGTGCCAGTAGTATAGCCCCTCCCGGGGAGCGTTATGGCTACACCTTC. Encoded protein: CASSIAPPGERYGYTF.

The CDR3 nucleotides read TGTGCCAGCAGTGAAGGTCCGTGGGGCACTGAAGCTTTCTTT. It specifies CASSEGPWGTEAFF. The chain carries TRBV6-1 and TRBJ1-1; D not certain. The germline V and J ends were trimmed by 1 base and 4 bases, with 10 bases remaining between them. The CDR3 length is 14 residues. Germline V gene sequence: CDR1 MNHNS, CDR2 SASEGT.

V gene TRBV11-1 combines with J gene TRBJ2-7, with D possibly TRBD2 on 6 matching bases. The germline V gene has CDR1 SGHAT and CDR2 FQDESV (reference sequence). The germline V and J ends were trimmed by 5 bases and 2 bases, with 10 bases remaining between them. This CDR3 has 13 residues. The CDR3 region is CASSQSGPYEQYF. CDR3 nucleotides: TGTGCCAGCAGCCAAAGCGGGCCCTACGAGCAGTACTTC.

This clone appeared once. V gene TRBV6-4 combines with J gene TRBJ1-2; 8 bases line up with TRBD1. The CDR3 has 12 amino acids. Germline values: CDR1 MRHNA, CDR2 SNTAGT. The J segment lost 8 bases and the V segment lost 4 bases, leaving 3 bases of the junction unmatched. The CDR3 loop is CASSAGGYGYTF. CDR3 nucleotide sequence: TGTGCCAGCAGTGCAGGGGGCTACGGCTACACCTTC.

V gene TRBV25-1 combines with J gene TRBJ2-7, with 9 bases lining up with TRBD1. Germline lookup yields CDR1 MGHDK and CDR2 SYGVNS. This CDR3 spans 13 amino acids. Unmatched junction bases numbered 4, after V lost 6 bases and J lost 4 bases. As DNA, the CDR3 is TGTGCCAGCAGGACAGGGGGACAGTACGAGCAGTACTTC. It translates to CASRTGGQYEQYF.

The gene calls are TRBV4-3 and TRBJ2-1, with a tentative D call TRBD2 (6 bases). This CDR3 is 14 amino acids long. Germline V CDR1 and CDR2: LGHNA, YSLEER. Trimming took 1 base from V and 7 from J, leaving 11 bases between them. The CDR3 DNA is TGCGCCAGCAGCCAAGCGGGAGTAACGAATGAGCAGTTCTTC. Translation gives CASSQAGVTNEQFF.

This clone is deemed medium-sized. This rearrangement joins TRBV27 to TRBJ2-2; D ambiguous. Trimming took off 2 bases at V and 4 bases at J, with 17 bases between the two ends. The CDR3 spans 17 residues. The germline V gene encodes CDR1 MNHEY and CDR2 SMNVEV (reference sequence). Here the CDR3 reads CASSLLATWPSTGELFF. The CDR3 bases are TGTGCCAGCAGTTTACTGGCGACTTGGCCTTCCACCGGGGAGCTGTTTTTT.

This clone was picked up one time. The chain couples TRBV2 to TRBJ2-1; 10 bases match TRBD2. V lost 7 bases, J lost 4 bases, and 7 bases stayed unmatched. This CDR3 has 15 residues. CDR1 SNHLY and CDR2 FYNNEI come from the germline V gene. DNA for the CDR3: TGTGCCAGCACCGGCGGACTAGCGGATTACAATGAGCAGTTCTTC. As protein: CASTGGLADYNEQFF.

This clone was seen a few times. This sequence joins TRBV28 and TRBJ2-3; D is perhaps TRBD2 (5 bases). The V gene lost 4 bases and the J gene lost 4 bases, with 15 bases spanning the gap. The CDR3 length is 15 residues. The germline V gene encodes CDR1 MDHEN and CDR2 SYDVKM. The CDR3 region has the DNA TGTGCCAGCAGTTCGTCCTCGGGGAGCGCAGATACGCAGTATTTT. As protein: CASSSSSGSADTQYF.

The rearrangement uses TRBV6-5 and TRBJ2-3; D unresolved. Trimming cost V 6 bases and J 2 bases, with 12 bases left between them. Germline V gene lookup returns CDR1 MNHEY and CDR2 SVGAGI. The CDR3 consists of 14 residues. This CDR3 is CASRKVEFTDTQYF. The CDR3 DNA reads TGTGCCAGCAGGAAAGTAGAATTCACAGATACGCAGTATTTT.

The gene calls are TRBV7-9 and TRBJ2-3; the D is unclear. The CDR3 length is 13 residues. The germline V gene encodes CDR1 SEHNR and CDR2 FQNEAQ (reference sequence). V was trimmed by 1 base and J by 3 bases, leaving 5 bases between them. CDR3 coding DNA: TGTGCCAGCAGCTTAGTTTTTACAGATACGCAGTATTTT. This codes for CASSLVFTDTQYF.

The genes are TRBV7-9 and TRBJ2-1; 8 nucleotides match TRBD2. V shed 6 bases and J 1 base; nucleotides not matched to a gene: 14. The CDR3 is made up of 18 amino acids. The V gene's germline CDR1 is SEHNR and CDR2 FQNEAQ (reference sequence). The CDR3 nucleotides read TGTGCCAGCAGACCGAGCGGAGGGAGCGGGAGTTCCTACAATGAGCAGTTCTTC. Translating gives CASRPSGGSGSSYNEQFF. Drawing the rest from reference TRBV7-9 and TRBJ2-1, the complete variable domain is DTGVSQNPRHKITKRGQNVTFRCDPISEHNRLYWYRQTLGQGPEFLTYFQNEAQLEKSRLLSDRFSAERPKGSFSTLEIQRTEQGDSAMYLCASRPSGGSGSSYNEQFFGPGTRLTVL.

On this clone itself: A far larger clone is only one base removed, so a read error is likely. The chain is built from TRBV7-2 and TRBJ2-7; D is unresolved. The germline CDR1 and CDR2 sequences are SGHTA and FQGNSA. CDR3 length equals 16 residues. The CDR3 sequence is CASSPSDKLNSYGQYF. DNA of the CDR3: TGCGCCAGCAGCCCCTCAGATAAGCTGAACTCCTACGGGCAGTACTTC.

This rearrangement joins TRBV4-1 to TRBJ2-3, with a weak D call TRBD2 (5 bases). V gave up 0 bases and J gave up 4 bases, with 14 bases separating them. The germline V gene encodes CDR1 MGHRA and CDR2 YSYEKL. The CDR3 runs 16 residues. The DNA of the CDR3 is TGCGCCAGCAGCCAAGATTTCCCCGGAGGCGCAGATACGCAGTATTTT. This encodes CASSQDFPGGADTQYF.

The V call is TRBV15, the J call TRBJ2-3, with D possibly matching TRBD2 (6 bases). V was clipped by 0 bases and J by 2 bases, with 9 bases between them. Germline assignment: CDR1 LNHNV and CDR2 YYDKDF (reference sequence). CDR3 length equals 15 residues. CDR3 loop: CATSREGGNTDTQYF. For the CDR3, the DNA is TGTGCCACCAGCAGAGAGGGGGGAAACACAGATACGCAGTATTTT.

The chain recombines TRBV25-1 with TRBJ2-1; 8 nucleotides line up with TRBD2. V was clipped by 4 bases and J by 0 bases; unmatched bases: 2. CDR3 length: 15 amino acids. Germline V gives CDR1 MGHDK, CDR2 SYGVNS. DNA for the CDR3: TGTGCCAGCAGTGCGAGCGGGAGCTCCTACAATGAGCAGTTCTTC. This sequence encodes CASSASGSSYNEQFF.

As regards this clone: Other nucleotide sequences in the sample specify the same CDR3. In DNA, the CDR3 is TGTGCCACCAGCAGAGAGCGGGTCTCTGGGGCCAACGTCCTGACTTTC. It codes for CATSRERVSGANVLTF. The rearrangement joins TRBV15 to TRBJ2-6; possible D gene TRBD2, 5 bases. V lost 0 bases and J lost 0, with 6 bases in between. The CDR3 length is 16 residues. Germline lookup yields CDR1 LNHNV and CDR2 YYDKDF (reference sequence).